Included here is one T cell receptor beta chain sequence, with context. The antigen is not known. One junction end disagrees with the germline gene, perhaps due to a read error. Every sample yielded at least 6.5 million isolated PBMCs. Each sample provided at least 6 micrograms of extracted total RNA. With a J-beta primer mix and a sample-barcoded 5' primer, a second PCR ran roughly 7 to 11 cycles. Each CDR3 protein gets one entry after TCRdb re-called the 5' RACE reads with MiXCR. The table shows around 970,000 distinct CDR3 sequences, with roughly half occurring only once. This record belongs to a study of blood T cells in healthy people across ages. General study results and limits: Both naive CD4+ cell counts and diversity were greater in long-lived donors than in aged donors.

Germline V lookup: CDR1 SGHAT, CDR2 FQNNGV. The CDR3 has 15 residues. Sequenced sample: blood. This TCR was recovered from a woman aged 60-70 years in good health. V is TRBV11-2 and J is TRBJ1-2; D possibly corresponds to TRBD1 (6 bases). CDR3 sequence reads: CASSFLGGGVAGCTF. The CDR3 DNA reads TGTGCCAGCAGCTTCCTGGGGGGGGGCGTTGCTGGCTGCACCTTC.